This T cell receptor (beta chain) stems from a study of T cell repertoires in cytomegalovirus infection. Study details: Matching HLA type and CMV infection were both indicated by public TCR beta signatures.

In TCRdb, the reads were re-called with MiXCR into one record per CDR3 protein. The table records about 180,000 distinct CDR3 sequences, about a sixth of them present only once. This clonotype was counted only a few times. The antigen is undetermined. The CDR3 is made up of 14 amino acids. CDR1 LNHNV and CDR2 YYDKDF come from the germline V gene (reference sequence). V lost 3 bases and J lost 8; bases outside the gene matches: 5. Study-level points and caveats: Ex vivo, HLA-C-restricted CMV-specific TCR beta clonotypes prevailed over the rest of the response. CMV carriers with the relevant HLA were identified by cumulative public TCR beta family frequency.

This chain connects TRBV15 to TRBJ1-2, with TRBD1 matching over 11 bases. The sample comprised CD8+ T cells from PBMCs. The TCR originated in a human donor in good health (CMV status not recorded). Some clones in this sample may be carry-over from other donors' samples. The CDR3 loop is CATSRDRGPEGYTF. The CDR3 coding sequence is TGTGCCACCAGCAGGGACAGGGGGCCCGAAGGCTACACCTTC. The entire variable domain, with the rest obtained from reference TRBV15 and TRBJ1-2, is as follows: DAMVIQNPRYQVTQFGKPVTLSCSQTLNHNVMYWYQQKSSQAPKLLFHYYDKDFNNEADTPDNFQSRRPNTSFCFLDIRSPGLGDTAMYLCATSRDRGPEGYTFGSGTRLTVV.